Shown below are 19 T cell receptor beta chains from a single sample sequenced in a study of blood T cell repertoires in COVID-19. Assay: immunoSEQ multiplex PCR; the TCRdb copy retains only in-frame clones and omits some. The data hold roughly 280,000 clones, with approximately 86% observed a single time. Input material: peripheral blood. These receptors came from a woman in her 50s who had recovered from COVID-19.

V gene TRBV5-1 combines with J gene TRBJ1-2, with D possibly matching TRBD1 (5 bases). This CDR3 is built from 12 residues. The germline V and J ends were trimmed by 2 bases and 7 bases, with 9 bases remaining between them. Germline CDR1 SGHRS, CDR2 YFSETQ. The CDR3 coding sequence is TGCGCCAGCAGCTTAGAAGGGGCTGGCTACACCTTC. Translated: CASSLEGAGYTF.

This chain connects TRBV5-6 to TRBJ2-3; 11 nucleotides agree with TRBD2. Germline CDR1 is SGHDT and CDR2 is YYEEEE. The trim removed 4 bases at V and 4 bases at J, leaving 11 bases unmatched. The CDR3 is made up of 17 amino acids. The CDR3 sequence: CASSPSTSGEGADTQYF. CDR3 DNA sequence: TGTGCCAGCAGCCCCTCGACTAGCGGGGAAGGCGCAGATACGCAGTATTTT.

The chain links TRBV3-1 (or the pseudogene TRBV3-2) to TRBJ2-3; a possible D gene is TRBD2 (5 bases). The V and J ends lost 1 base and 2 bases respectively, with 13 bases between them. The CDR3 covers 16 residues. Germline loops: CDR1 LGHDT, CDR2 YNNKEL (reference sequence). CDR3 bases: TGTGCCAGCAGCCAAGTGTTCCGGGGATTCACAGATACGCAGTATTTT. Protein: CASSQVFRGFTDTQYF.

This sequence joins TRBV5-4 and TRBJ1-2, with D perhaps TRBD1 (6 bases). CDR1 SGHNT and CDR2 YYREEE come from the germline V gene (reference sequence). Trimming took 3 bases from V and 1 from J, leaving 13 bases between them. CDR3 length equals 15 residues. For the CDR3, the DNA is TGTGCCAGCAGCTCGCAATCCAGGGGTAACTATGGCTACACCTTC. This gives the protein CASSSQSRGNYGYTF.

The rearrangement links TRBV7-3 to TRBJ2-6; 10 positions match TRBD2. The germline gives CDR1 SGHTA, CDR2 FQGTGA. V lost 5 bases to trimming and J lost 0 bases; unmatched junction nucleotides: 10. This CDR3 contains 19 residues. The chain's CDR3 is CASSPTLAGLSSGANVLTF. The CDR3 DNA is TGTGCCAGCAGCCCGACACTAGCGGGATTAAGCTCTGGGGCCAACGTCCTGACTTTC. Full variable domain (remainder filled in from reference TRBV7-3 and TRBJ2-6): GAGVSQTPSNKVTEKGKYVELRCDPISGHTALYWYRQSLGQGPEFLIYFQGTGAADDSGLPNDRFFAVRPEGSVSTLKIQRTERGDSAVYLCASSPTLAGLSSGANVLTFGAGSRLTVL.

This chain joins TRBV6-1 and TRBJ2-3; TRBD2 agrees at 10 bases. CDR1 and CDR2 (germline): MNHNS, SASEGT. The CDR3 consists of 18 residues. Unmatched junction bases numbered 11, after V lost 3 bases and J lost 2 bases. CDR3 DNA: TGTGCCAGCAGTGACCCACCAGTACTAGCGGGGTACACAGATACGCAGTATTTT. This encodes CASSDPPVLAGYTDTQYF.

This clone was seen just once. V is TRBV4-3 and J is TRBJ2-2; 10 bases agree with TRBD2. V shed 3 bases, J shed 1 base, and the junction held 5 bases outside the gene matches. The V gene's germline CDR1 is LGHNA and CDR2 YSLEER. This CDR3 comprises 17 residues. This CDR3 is CASSHGIAGGNTGELFF. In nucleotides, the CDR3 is TGCGCCAGCAGCCACGGTATAGCGGGAGGGAACACCGGGGAGCTGTTTTTT.

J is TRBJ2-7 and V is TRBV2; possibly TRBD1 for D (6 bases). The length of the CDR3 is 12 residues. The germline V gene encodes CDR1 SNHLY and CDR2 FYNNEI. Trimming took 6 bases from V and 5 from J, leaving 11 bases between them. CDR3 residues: CASRGQYHEQYF. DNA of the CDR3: TGTGCCAGCAGAGGACAGTACCACGAGCAGTACTTC.

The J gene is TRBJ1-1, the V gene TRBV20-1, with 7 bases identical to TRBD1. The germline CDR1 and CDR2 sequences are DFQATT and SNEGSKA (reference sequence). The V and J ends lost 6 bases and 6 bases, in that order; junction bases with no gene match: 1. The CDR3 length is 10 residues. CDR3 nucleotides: TGCAGTGCCACAGGGGCTGAAGCTTTCTTT. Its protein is CSATGAEAFF.

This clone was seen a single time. The CDR3 DNA sequence: TGCGCCAGCAGCCAAGAAGTGATGGAGAACACGGCTAACTATGGCTACACCTTC. This encodes CASSQEVMENTANYGYTF. V and J are TRBV4-1 and TRBJ1-2, with unresolved D. The CDR3 contains 18 residues. The V end lost 0 bases, the J end lost 0 bases, and 17 bases lay between the germline ends. Germline lookup yields CDR1 MGHRA and CDR2 YSYEKL.

This chain's CDR3 is CASSSRRNGLYGYTF. In DNA form, the CDR3 reads TGTGCCAGCAGCTCCCGCCGGAATGGGCTCTATGGCTACACCTTC. The V and J genes are TRBV7-2 and TRBJ1-2; D remains ambiguous. The length of the CDR3 is 15 residues. In germline, CDR1 is SGHTA, CDR2 FQGNSA. The V end was cut by 4 bases, the J end by 4 bases, with 16 bases between.

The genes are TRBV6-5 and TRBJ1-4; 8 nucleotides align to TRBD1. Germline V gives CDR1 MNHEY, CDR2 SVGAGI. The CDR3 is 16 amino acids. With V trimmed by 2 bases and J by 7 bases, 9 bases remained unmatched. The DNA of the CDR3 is TGTGCCAGCAGTTACGGTCGGGACAGGTATACTGAAAAACTGTTTTTT. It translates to CASSYGRDRYTEKLFF.

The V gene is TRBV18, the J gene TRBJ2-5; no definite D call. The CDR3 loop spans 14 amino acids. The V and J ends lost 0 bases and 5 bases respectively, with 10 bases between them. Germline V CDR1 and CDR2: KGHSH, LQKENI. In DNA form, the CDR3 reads TGTGCCAGCTCACCACCGGTCAGCGAGGAGACCCAGTACTTC. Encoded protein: CASSPPVSEETQYF.

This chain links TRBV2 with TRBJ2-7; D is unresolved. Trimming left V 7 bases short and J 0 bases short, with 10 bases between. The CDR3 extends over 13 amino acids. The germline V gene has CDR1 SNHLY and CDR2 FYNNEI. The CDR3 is CASIVRASYEQYF. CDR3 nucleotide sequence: TGTGCCAGCATAGTCCGTGCCTCCTACGAGCAGTACTTC.

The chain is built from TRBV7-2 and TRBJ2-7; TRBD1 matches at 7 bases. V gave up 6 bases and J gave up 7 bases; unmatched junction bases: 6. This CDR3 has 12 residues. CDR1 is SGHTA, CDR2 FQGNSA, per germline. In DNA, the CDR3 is TGTGCCAGCAGACCTCCAGGGGGAGAGCAGTACTTC. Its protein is CASRPPGGEQYF. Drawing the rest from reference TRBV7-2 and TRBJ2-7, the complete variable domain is GAGVSQSPSNKVTEKGKDVELRCDPISGHTALYWYRQSLGQGLEFLIYFQGNSAPDKSGLPSDRFSAERTGGSVSTLTIQRTQQEDSAVYLCASRPPGGEQYFGPGTRLTVT.

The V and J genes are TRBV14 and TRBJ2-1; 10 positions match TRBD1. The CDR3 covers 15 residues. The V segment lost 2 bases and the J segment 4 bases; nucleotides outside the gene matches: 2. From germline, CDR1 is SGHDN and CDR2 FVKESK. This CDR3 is CASSQWDRGYNEQFF. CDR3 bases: TGTGCCAGCAGCCAATGGGACAGGGGATACAATGAGCAGTTCTTC.

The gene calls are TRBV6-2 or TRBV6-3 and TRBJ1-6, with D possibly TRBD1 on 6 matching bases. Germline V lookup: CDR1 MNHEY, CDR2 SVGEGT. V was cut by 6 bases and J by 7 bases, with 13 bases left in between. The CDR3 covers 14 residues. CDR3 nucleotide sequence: TGTGCCAGCAGCCCTGCAGGGGAAAATTCACCCCTCCACTTT. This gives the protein CASSPAGENSPLHF.

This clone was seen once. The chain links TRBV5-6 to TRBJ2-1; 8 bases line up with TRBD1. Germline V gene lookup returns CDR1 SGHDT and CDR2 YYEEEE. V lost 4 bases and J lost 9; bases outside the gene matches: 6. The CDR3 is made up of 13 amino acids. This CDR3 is CASSLTGASEQFF. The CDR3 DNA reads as TGTGCCAGCAGCCTGACAGGGGCGAGTGAGCAGTTCTTC.

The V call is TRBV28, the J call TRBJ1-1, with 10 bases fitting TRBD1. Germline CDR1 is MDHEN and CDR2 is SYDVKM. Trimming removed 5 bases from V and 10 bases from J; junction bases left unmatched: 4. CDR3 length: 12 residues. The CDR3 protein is CASSRQGAGAFF. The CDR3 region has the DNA TGTGCCAGCAGTCGACAGGGGGCCGGAGCTTTCTTT.